The source of this T cell receptor beta chain is a study of CD8+ T cells in alopecia areata. Overall study context: Treatment with tofacitinib (6 to 18 months) was followed by 6 months off drug.

RNA, once extracted, was reverse transcribed into cDNA for use as the sequencing template. Produced via immunoSEQ multiplex PCR; TCRdb's table is partial and in-frame only. The profile shows some 180,000 clones, roughly 59% of them singletons. Trimming shortened V by 1 base and J by 4 bases, and 22 bases separated the two germline ends. The CDR3 covers 18 residues. Per germline, CDR1 SGHDT and CDR2 YYEEEE. The rearrangement links TRBV5-6 to TRBJ2-3, with D possibly being TRBD1 (6 bases). This TCR came from a human donor with alopecia areata. The specimen was CD4+ T cells sorted from blood, collected at week 0. The CDR3: CASSLLDRQAPAPDTQYF. Written as DNA, the CDR3 is TGTGCCAGCAGCTTGTTGGATCGACAGGCCCCTGCACCAGATACGCAGTATTTT.